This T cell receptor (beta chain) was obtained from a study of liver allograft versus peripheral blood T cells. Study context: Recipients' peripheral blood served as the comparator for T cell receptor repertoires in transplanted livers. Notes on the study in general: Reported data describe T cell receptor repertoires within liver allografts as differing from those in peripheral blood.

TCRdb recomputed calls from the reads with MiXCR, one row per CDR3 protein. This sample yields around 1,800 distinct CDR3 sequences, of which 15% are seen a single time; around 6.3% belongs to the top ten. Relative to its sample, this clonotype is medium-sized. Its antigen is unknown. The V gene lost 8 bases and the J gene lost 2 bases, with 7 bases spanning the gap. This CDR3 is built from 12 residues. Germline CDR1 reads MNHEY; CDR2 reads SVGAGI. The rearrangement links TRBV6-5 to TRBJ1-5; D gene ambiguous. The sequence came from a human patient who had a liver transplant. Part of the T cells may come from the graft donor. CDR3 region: CASSSGNQPQHF. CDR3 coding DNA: TGTGCCAGCTCGTCAGGCAATCAGCCCCAGCATTTT.